This T cell receptor beta chain was recorded in a study of cytomegalovirus exposure and HLA in healthy donors. General study points: Confirmation was obtained in vitro that a few CMV-associated chains are specific for CMV antigens. The study designated 160 or so TCR beta chains cytomegalovirus-associated. Presence/absence analyses treated sequencing depth as roughly uniform across donors.

Germline trimming cut 1 base from V and 7 bases from J; bases unmatched to any gene: 7. The CDR3 has 14 residues. Germline CDR1 reads GTSNPN; CDR2 reads SVGIG (reference sequence). A word on this clone: The antigen is undetermined.

Likely unrecorded immune exposures existed in these nominally healthy donors. Researchers ran the PCR with 60 Vbeta and 13 Jbeta primers. Using immunoSEQ multiplex PCR, the repertoire was profiled, and TCRdb retains in-frame clones only, with some absent. Of roughly 100,000 clones in the sample, roughly 83% were seen once. The gene calls are TRBV30 and TRBJ1-5, with TRBD1 matching 7 bases. This TCR was sampled from a male donor in good health and CMV-seropositive. Sequencing used PBMCs. The CDR3 reads CAWSADRAGQPQHF. CDR3 in DNA: TGTGCCTGGAGTGCAGACAGGGCTGGCCAGCCCCAGCATTTT. The variable domain in full, completed from reference TRBV30 and TRBJ1-5, reads SQTIHQWPATLVQPVGSPLSLECTVEGTSNPNLYWYRQAAGRGLQLLFYSVGIGQISSEVPQNLSASRPQDRQFILSSKKLLLSDSGFYLCAWSADRAGQPQHFGDGTRLSIL.